This TCR beta chain comes out of a study of radiotherapy plus CTLA-4 blockade in lung cancer. TCRdb's copy holds only in-frame clones and misses some; the assay was immunoSEQ multiplex PCR. Of 50,000 or so clones in the sample, more than 70% were seen once. Trimming removed 7 bases from V and 8 bases from J; junction bases left unmatched: 10. Germline assignment: CDR1 SGHDT and CDR2 YYEEEE. The CDR3 sequence is 14 residues long. The sequence came from a human donor with non-small cell lung cancer who had stable disease on radiotherapy plus ipilimumab. The chain combines TRBV5-6 with TRBJ1-2; 11 positions match TRBD1. Sequencing used peripheral blood, obtained from a patient treated with radiotherapy plus ipilimumab. This CDR3 reads CASGQGALFGGYTF. The DNA of the CDR3 is TGTGCCAGCGGACAGGGGGCGCTTTTTGGAGGCTACACCTTC.